This TCR beta chain came from a study of T cells expressing NK-cell markers. The CDR3 totals 14 residues. Per germline, CDR1 PRHDT and CDR2 FYEKMQ (reference sequence). Reanalyzing the 5' RACE reads, TCRdb keeps one entry per CDR3 protein, without DNA. The sample's table shows about 160,000 distinct CDR3 sequences. This sequence was found in a man aged 18-69 years in good health. Sequenced input: blood T cells: a sorted CD56 or NKG2C T cell subset, CD4+ or CD8+ T cells, or bulk PBMC T cells (not recorded which). This chain joins TRBV13 and TRBJ1-1; TCRdb outputs TRBD1, but without DNA this stays unchecked. The CDR3: CASSLGTGGTEAFF.